This passage covers 8 T cell receptor beta chains from one sample sequenced in a study of blood T cells in healthy people across ages. The use of a sample-barcoded 5' primer and a J-beta primer mix characterized a second PCR of about 7 to 12 cycles. TCRdb re-analysed the 5' RACE reads in MiXCR, keeping a single row per CDR3 protein. The repertoire holds fewer than 2,000,000 distinct CDR3 sequences, with roughly 43% as singletons. The sequenced sample consisted of blood. The receptors were gathered from a human donor in good health.

V is TRBV20-1 and J is TRBJ2-5, with TRBD1 as a possible D gene (5 bases). Germline-derived CDR1 and CDR2 are DFQATT and SNEGSKA (reference sequence). With 5 bases removed from V and 0 bases from J, the gap between germline ends came to 10 bases. This CDR3 is 13 amino acids long. CDR3: CSALSGNQETQYF. The CDR3 nucleotides are TGCAGTGCTCTCTCAGGGAACCAAGAGACCCAGTACTTC.

The chain uses TRBV7-6 and TRBJ2-4; no firm D call. The CDR3 runs to 13 residues. Germline V CDR1 and CDR2: SGHVS, FNYEAQ. V was shortened by 2 bases and J by 8 bases, with 10 bases between the two germline ends. The CDR3 region has the DNA TGTGCCAGCAGCTTAAAAGTGGGGTACATTCAGTACTTC. Its protein is CASSLKVGYIQYF.

The table lists this clonotype with a few counts. The chain has TRBV4-1 and TRBJ1-1; D gene uncertain. The CDR3 loop spans 12 amino acids. Germline CDR1 and CDR2: MGHRA and YSYEKL. Between the trimmed V and J ends, which lost 4 bases and 6 bases, there was a span of 9 bases. CDR3 in amino acids: CASSPQYAEAFF. The CDR3 region has the DNA TGCGCCAGCAGCCCCCAATACGCTGAAGCTTTCTTT.

This clonotype has only a few counts. V is TRBV6-1 and J is TRBJ2-5, with D unclear. CDR1 MNHNS and CDR2 SASEGT come from the germline V gene. The V gene lost 5 bases and the J gene lost 5 bases, with 15 bases spanning the gap. This CDR3 is built from 14 residues. DNA for the CDR3: TGTGCCAGCAGTACCGGGCTTCACACGGAGACCCAGTACTTC. Its translation: CASSTGLHTETQYF.

This clonotype was found a few times. The chain recombines TRBV7-3 with TRBJ2-7; no reliable D call. Trimming took 1 base from V and 2 from J, leaving 12 bases between them. The CDR3 sequence is 15 residues long. CDR1 SGHTA and CDR2 FQGTGA come from the germline V gene. The CDR3: CASSLIRIGTYEQYF. CDR3 nucleotides: TGTGCCAGCAGCTTAATCAGAATAGGTACCTACGAGCAGTACTTC.

The table lists this clonotype with a few counts. The chain links TRBV6-2 or TRBV6-3 to TRBJ2-5; 8 bases are a match to TRBD2. Germline trimming cut 9 bases from V and 2 bases from J; bases unmatched to any gene: 11. Looked up from germline, CDR1 is MNHEY and CDR2 is SVGEGT. This CDR3 is built from 15 residues. In DNA, the CDR3 is TGTGCCAGTAGCGGGGCCAGGCTCGGACAAGAGACCCAGTACTTC. This translates into CASSGARLGQETQYF.

The table lists this clonotype with a few counts. This rearrangement joins TRBV20-1 to TRBJ1-6; D gene ambiguous. The assigned J gene may be wrong: the sequence end matches TRBJ2-5 better. The CDR3 spans 13 residues. Per germline, CDR1 DFQATT and CDR2 SNEGSKA (reference sequence). This chain's CDR3 is CSARMDKGETQYF. The CDR3 DNA reads TGCAGTGCTAGAATGGATAAGGGAGAGACCCAGTACTTC.

This chain joins TRBV20-1 and TRBJ2-3; a possible D gene is TRBD2 (5 bases). This CDR3 is built from 16 residues. V was cut by 1 base and J by 0 bases, with 14 bases left in between. The germline CDR1 and CDR2 sequences are DFQATT and SNEGSKA (reference sequence). The CDR3 coding sequence is TGCAGTGCTAGAGGGAGGCTCATAGCTAGCACAGATACGCAGTATTTT. Translating gives CSARGRLIASTDTQYF.